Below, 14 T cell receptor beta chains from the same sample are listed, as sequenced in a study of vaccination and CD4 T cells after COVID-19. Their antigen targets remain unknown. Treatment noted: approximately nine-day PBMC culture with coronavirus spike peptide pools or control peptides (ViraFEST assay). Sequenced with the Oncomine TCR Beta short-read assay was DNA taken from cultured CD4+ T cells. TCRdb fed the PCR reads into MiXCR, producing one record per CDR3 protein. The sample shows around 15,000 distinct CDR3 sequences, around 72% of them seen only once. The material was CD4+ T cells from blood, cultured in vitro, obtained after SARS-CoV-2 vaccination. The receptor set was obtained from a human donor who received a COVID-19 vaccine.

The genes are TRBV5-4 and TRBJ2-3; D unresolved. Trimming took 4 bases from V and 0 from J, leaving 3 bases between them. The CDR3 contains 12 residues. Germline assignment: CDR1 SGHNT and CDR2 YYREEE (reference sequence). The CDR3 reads CASSGSTDTQYF. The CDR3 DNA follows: TGTGCCAGCAGCGGTAGCACAGATACGCAGTATTTT.

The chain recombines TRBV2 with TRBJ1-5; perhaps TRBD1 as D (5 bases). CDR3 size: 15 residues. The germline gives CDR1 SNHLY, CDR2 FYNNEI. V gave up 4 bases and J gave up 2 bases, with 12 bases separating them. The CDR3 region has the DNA TGTGCCAGCAGTGCGTCAGGGCTGGGCAATCAGCCCCAGCATTTT. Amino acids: CASSASGLGNQPQHF.

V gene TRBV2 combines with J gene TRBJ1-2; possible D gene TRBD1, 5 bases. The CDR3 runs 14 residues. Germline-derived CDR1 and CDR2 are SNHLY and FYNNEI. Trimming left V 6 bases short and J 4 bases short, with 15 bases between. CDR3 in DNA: TGTGCCAGCAGGACGGAGGGGCTCGTCTATGGCTACACCTTC. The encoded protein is CASRTEGLVYGYTF.

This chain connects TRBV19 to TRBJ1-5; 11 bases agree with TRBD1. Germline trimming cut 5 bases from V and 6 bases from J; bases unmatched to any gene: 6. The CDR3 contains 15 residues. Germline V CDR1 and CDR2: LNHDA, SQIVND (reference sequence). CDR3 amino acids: CASSQGTGGSQPQHF. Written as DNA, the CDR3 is TGTGCCAGTAGTCAAGGGACAGGGGGTAGTCAGCCCCAGCATTTT.

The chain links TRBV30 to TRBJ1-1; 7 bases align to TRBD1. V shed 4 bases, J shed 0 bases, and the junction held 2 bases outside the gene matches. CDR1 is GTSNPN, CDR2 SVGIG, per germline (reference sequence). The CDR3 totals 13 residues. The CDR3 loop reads CAWIGQVNTEAFF. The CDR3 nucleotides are TGTGCCTGGATAGGACAGGTGAACACTGAAGCTTTCTTT. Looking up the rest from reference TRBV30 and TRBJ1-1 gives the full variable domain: SQTIHQWPATLVQPVGSPLSLECTVEGTSNPNLYWYRQAAGRGLQLLFYSVGIGQISSEVPQNLSASRPQDRQFILSSKKLLLSDSGFYLCAWIGQVNTEAFFGQGTRLTVV.

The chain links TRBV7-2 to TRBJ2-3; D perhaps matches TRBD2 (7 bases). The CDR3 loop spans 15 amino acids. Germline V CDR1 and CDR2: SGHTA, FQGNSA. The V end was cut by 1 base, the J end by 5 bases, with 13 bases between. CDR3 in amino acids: CASSLDGGRGDTQYF. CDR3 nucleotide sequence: TGTGCCAGCAGCTTAGACGGGGGGCGAGGAGATACGCAGTATTTT.

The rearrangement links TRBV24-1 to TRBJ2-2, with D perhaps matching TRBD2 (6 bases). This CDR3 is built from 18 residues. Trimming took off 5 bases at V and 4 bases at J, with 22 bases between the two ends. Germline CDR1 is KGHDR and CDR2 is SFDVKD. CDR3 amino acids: CATSATAGQGSITGELFF. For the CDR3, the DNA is TGTGCCACCAGTGCCACCGCGGGGCAGGGAAGTATCACCGGGGAGCTGTTTTTT.

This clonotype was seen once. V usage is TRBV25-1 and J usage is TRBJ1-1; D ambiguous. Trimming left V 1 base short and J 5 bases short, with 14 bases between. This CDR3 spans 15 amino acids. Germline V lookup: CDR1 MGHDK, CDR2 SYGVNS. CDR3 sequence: CASSESRGRWTEAFF. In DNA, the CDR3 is TGTGCCAGCAGTGAATCACGGGGTAGGTGGACTGAAGCTTTCTTT.

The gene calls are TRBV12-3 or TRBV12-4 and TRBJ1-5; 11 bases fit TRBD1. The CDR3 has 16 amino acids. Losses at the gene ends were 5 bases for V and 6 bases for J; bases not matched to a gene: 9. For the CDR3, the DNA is TGTGCCAGCAGTCCAACGGACAGGGGGCGCGGTCAGCCCCAGCATTTT. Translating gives CASSPTDRGRGQPQHF.

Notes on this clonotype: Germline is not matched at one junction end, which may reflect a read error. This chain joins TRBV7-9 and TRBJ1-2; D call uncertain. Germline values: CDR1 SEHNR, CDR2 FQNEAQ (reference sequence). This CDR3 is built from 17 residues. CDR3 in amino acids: CASILEGAGPGYYGYTF. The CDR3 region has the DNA TGTGCCAGCATCTTAGAAGGTGCCGGACCGGGATACTATGGCTACACCTTC.

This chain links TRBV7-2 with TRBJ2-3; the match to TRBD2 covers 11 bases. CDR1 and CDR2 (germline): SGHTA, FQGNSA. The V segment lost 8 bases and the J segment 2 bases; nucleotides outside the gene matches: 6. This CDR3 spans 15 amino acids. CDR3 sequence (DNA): TGTGCCAGCTGGAATAGCGGGGGGGCCACAGATACGCAGTATTTT. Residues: CASWNSGGATDTQYF.

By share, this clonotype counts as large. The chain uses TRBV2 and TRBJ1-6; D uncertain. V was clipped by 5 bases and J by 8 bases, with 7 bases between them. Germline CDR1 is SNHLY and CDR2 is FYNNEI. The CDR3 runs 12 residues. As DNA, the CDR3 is TGTGCCAGCAGTAGTCGTGATTCACCCCTCCACTTT. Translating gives CASSSRDSPLHF.

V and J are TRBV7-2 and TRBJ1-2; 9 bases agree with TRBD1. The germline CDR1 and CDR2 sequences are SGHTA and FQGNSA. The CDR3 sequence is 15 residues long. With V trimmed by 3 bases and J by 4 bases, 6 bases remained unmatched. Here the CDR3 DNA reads TGTGCCAGCAGCTTCCGGGACAGGGTAACCTATGGCTACACCTTC. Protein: CASSFRDRVTYGYTF.

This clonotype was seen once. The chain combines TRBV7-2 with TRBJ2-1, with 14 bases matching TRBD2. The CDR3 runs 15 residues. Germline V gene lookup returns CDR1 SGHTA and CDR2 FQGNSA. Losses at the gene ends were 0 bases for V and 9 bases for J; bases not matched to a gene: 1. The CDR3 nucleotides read TGTGCCAGCAGCTTAGCCGGGACTAGCGGGGGTGAGCAGTTCTTC. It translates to CASSLAGTSGGEQFF. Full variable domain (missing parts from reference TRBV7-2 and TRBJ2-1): GAGVSQSPSNKVTEKGKDVELRCDPISGHTALYWYRQSLGQGLEFLIYFQGNSAPDKSGLPSDRFSAERTGGSVSTLTIQRTQQEDSAVYLCASSLAGTSGGEQFFGPGTRLTVL.